This TCR beta chain was retrieved from a study of tumor-infiltrating lymphocytes in primary liver carcinoma. As for the study in general: Stage T1-T3 N0M0 tumors spanned roughly 4 to 10 cm. Overall study findings and caveats: For tumor-adjacent and tumor-blood pairs, overlap was less than that seen for tumor region pairs.

From around 0.5 ug of total RNA, TCR beta-specific cDNA was reverse-transcribed using a constant-region primer. Researchers made the TCR beta libraries by running three nested multiplex PCR rounds with slightly modified ARM-PCR. Primers for the first two PCR rounds were TRBV1-TRBV30 forward primers and a C-beta reverse primer (about 11 cycles per round). TCRdb reprocessed the multiplex PCR reads via MiXCR and lists one record per CDR3 protein. The sample holds about 120,000 distinct CDR3 sequences, nearly 70% seen once. V shed 3 bases and J shed 4 bases, with 12 bases lying between them. The CDR3 extends over 14 amino acids. CDR1 and CDR2 from the germline V gene are SGHRS and YFSETQ. DNA and RNA were both co-extracted from approximately 22-30 mg of bulk tissue that had not been sorted. Chronic HBV infection, untreated so far, was present in the patients. Comments on this clonotype: Its specificity is unknown. A clone one base away is much larger, so this may be a read error. The CDR3 end shows no conserved phenylalanine or tryptophan, and so a read error is likely.

The source material was tumor-adjacent normal liver tissue. This sequence joins TRBV5-1 and TRBJ2-3, with D tentatively TRBD2 (6 bases). The receptor's source is a woman in her sixties with primary liver carcinoma and hepatitis B virus infection. The DNA for the CDR3 is TGCGCCAGCAGCTCGAGACTAGGTGCAGATACGCAGTATTTA. Its translation is CASSSRLGADTQYL.